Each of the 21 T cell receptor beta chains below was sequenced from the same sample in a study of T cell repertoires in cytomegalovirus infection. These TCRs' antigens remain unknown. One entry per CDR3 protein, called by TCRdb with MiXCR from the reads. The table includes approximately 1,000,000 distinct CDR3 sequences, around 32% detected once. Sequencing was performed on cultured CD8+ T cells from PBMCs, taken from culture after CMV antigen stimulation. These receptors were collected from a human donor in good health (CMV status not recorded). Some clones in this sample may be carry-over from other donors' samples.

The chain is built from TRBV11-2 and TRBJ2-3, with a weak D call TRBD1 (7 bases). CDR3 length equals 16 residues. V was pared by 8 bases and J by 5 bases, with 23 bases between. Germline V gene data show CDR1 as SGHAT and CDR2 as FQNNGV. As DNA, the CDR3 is TGTGCCAGCTTCGGAGGGGGCCAGAACGGGGGAGATACGCAGTATTTT. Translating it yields CASFGGGQNGGDTQYF.

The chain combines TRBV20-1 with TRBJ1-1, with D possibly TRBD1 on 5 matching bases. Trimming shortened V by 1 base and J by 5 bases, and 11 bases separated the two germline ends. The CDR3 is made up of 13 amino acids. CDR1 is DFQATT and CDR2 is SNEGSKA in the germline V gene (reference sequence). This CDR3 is CSARVRGRTEAFF. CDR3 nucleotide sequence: TGCAGTGCTAGAGTACGGGGGAGGACTGAAGCTTTCTTT.

The CDR3 DNA follows: TGTGCCAGCAGTTCCTGGGCCCAAGAGACCCAGTACTTC. This encodes CASSSWAQETQYF. The chain uses TRBV6-2 or TRBV6-3 and TRBJ2-5, with D uncertain. The CDR3 is 13 amino acids. CDR1 and CDR2 (germline): MNHEY, SVGEGT. V was shortened by 4 bases and J by 1 base, with 7 bases between the two germline ends.

The CDR3 region is CASSLGRGKDYGYTF. CDR3 coding DNA: TGTGCCAGCAGTTTAGGGCGGGGGAAGGACTATGGCTACACCTTC. This chain connects TRBV12-3 or TRBV12-4 to TRBJ1-2; tentative D call: TRBD1 (5 bases). The ends were cut back, 1 base at V and 3 bases at J, with 12 bases in the middle. The length of the CDR3 is 15 residues.

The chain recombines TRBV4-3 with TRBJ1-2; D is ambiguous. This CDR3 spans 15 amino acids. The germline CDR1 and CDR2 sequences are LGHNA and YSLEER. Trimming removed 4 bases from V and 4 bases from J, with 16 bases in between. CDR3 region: CASSPGATEAYGYTF. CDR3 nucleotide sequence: TGCGCCAGCAGCCCCGGAGCAACCGAGGCCTATGGCTACACCTTC.

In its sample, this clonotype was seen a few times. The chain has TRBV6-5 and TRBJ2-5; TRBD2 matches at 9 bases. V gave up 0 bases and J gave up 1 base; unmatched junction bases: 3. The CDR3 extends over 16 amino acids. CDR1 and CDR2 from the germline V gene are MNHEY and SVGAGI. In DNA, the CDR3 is TGTGCCAGCAGTTACTCCGAGCGGGGGGTCCAAGAGACCCAGTACTTC. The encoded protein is CASSYSERGVQETQYF.

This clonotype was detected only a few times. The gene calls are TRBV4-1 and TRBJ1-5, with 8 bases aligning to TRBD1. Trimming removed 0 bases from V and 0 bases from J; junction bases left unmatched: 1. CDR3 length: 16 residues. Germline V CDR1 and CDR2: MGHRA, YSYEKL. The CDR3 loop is CASSQEDRGSNQPQHF. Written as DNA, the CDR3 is TGCGCCAGCAGCCAAGAAGACAGGGGTAGCAATCAGCCCCAGCATTTT.

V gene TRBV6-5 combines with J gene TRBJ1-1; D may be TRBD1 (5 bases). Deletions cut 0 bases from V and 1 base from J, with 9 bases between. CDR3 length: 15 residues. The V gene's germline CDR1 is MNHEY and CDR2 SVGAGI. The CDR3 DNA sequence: TGTGCCAGCAGTTACTCTTCAGGGACGAACACTGAAGCTTTCTTT. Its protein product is CASSYSSGTNTEAFF.

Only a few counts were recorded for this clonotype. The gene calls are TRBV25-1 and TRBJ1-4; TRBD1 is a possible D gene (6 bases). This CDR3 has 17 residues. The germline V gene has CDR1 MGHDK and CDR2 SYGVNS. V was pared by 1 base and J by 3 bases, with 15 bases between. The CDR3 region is CASSEFGNRDPNEKLFF. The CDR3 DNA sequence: TGTGCCAGCAGTGAATTTGGGAACAGGGACCCTAATGAAAAACTGTTTTTT.

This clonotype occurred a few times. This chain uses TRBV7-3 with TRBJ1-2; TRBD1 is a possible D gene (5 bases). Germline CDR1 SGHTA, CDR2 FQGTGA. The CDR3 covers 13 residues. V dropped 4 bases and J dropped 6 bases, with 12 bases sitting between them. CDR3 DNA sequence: TGTGCCAGCAGCTCCTCAGGAGGGGATGGCTACACCTTC. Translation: CASSSSGGDGYTF.

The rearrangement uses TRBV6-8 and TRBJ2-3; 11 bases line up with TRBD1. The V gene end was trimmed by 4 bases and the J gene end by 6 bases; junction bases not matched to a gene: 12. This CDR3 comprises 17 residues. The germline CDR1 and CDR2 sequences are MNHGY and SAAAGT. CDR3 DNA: TGTGCCAGCAGTTCCCTTCAGGACAGGGGGCTCCCTGATACGCAGTATTTT. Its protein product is CASSSLQDRGLPDTQYF.

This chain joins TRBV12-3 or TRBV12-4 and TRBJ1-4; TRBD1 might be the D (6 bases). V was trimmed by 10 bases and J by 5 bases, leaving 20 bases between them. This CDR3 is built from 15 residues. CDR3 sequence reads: CATQDRDQSNEKLFF. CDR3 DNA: TGTGCCACCCAGGACAGAGACCAATCCAATGAAAAACTGTTTTTT.

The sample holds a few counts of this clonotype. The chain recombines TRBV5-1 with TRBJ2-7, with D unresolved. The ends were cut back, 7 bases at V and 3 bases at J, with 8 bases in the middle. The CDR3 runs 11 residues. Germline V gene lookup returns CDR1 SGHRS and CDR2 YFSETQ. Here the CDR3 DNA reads TGCGCCAGCGGGTCGGGCTACGAGCAGTACTTC. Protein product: CASGSGYEQYF.

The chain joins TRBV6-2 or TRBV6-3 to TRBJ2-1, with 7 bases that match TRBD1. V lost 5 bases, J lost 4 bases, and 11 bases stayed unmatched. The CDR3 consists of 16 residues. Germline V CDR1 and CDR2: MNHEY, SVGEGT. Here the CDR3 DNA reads TGTGCCAGCAGTGAAGAGATCGGGACAGTTTACAATGAGCAGTTCTTC. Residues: CASSEEIGTVYNEQFF.

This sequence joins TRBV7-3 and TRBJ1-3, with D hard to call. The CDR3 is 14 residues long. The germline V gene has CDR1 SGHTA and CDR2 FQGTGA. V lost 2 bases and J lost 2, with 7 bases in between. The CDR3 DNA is TGTGCCAGCAGCTTACTAGGGCCTGGAAACACCATATATTTT. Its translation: CASSLLGPGNTIYF. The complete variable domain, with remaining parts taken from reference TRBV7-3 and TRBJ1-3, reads GAGVSQTPSNKVTEKGKYVELRCDPISGHTALYWYRQSLGQGPEFLIYFQGTGAADDSGLPNDRFFAVRPEGSVSTLKIQRTERGDSAVYLCASSLLGPGNTIYFGEGSWLTVV.

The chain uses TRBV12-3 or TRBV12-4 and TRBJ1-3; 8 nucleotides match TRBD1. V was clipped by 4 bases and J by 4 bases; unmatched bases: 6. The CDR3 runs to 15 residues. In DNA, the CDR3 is TGTGCCAGCAGTTGGGGACAGGACCTCGGAAACACCATATATTTT. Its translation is CASSWGQDLGNTIYF.

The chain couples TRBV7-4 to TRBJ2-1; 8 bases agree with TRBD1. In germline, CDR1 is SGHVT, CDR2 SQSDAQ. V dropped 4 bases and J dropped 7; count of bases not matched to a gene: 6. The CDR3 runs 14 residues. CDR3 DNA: TGTGCCAGCAGCTCGGACAGGGACGGGAATGAGCAGTTCTTC. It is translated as CASSSDRDGNEQFF.

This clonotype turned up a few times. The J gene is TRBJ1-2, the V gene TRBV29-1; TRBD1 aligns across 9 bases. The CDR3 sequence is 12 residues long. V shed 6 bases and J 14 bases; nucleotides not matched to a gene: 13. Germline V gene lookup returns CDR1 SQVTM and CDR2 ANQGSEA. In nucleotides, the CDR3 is TGCAGCGTCGGGGACAGGGATCTCTCGGAGACCTTC. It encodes CSVGDRDLSETF.

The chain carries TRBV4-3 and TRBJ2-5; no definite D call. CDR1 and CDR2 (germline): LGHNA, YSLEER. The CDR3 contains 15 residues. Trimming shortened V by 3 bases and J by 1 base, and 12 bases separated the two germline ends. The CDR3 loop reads CASSQVGRLQETQYF. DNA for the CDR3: TGCGCCAGCAGCCAGGTTGGACGGCTCCAAGAGACCCAGTACTTC.

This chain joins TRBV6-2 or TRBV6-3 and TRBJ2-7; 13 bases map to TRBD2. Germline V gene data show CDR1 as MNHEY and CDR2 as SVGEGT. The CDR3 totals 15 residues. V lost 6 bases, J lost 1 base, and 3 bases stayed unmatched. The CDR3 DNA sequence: TGTGCCAGCAGGACTAGCGGGGGGCCTTCCTACGAGCAGTACGTC. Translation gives CASRTSGGPSYEQYV.

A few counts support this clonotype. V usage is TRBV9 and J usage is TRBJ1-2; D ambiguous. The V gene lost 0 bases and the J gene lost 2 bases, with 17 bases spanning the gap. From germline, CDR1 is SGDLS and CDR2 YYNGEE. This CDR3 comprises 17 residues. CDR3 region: CASSVDGVAAGNYGYTF. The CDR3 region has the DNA TGTGCCAGCAGCGTAGACGGTGTGGCGGCAGGAAACTATGGCTACACCTTC.